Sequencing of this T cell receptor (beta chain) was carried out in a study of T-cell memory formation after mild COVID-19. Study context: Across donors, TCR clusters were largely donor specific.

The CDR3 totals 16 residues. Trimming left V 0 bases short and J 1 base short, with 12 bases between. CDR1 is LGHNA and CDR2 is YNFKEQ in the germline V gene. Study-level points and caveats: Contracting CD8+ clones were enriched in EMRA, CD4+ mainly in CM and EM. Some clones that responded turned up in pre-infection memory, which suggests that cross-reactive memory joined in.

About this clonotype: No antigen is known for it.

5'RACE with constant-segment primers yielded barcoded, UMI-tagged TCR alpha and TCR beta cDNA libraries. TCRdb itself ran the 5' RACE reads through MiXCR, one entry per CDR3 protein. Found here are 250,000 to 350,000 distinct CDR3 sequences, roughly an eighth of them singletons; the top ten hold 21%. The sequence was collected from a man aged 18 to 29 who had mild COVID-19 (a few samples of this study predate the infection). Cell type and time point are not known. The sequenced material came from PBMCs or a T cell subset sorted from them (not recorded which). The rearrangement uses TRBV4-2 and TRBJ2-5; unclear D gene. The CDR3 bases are TGTGCCAGCAGCCAAGAGAAAGGGTTAATCCAAGAGACCCAGTACTTC. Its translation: CASSQEKGLIQETQYF.